This TCR beta chain was retrieved from a study of cytomegalovirus exposure and HLA in healthy donors. Whole-study results and caveats: Follow-up analysis found HLA locus-dependent TCR association rates, highest for DRB1 and lowest for HLA-C.

Germline V gene sequence: CDR1 LGHNA, CDR2 YNFKEQ. V lost 2 bases, J lost 3 bases, and 16 bases lay in between. CDR3 length: 17 residues. Primers: 60 Vbeta forward and 13 Jbeta reverse. TCRdb's copy holds only in-frame clones and misses some; the assay was immunoSEQ multiplex PCR. The sample shows some 170,000 clones, just under 80% of them seen only once. Details on this clone: The antigen is unknown.

The sample was PBMCs. The TCR was taken from a man aged 18 to 30 in good health and CMV-seropositive. V gene TRBV4-2 combines with J gene TRBJ2-2; D might be TRBD2 (7 bases). The CDR3 spells CASSQNSGGADTGELFF. The DNA of the CDR3 is TGTGCCAGCAGCCAAAATAGTGGGGGGGCCGACACCGGGGAGCTGTTTTTT.